The present entry profiles one T cell receptor (beta chain) with its context. What it recognizes is unknown. Repertoires were generated with immunoSEQ multiplex PCR, while TCRdb's copy carries only in-frame clones and drops some. The top ten hold roughly 7% of the sample, which has about 120,000 clones, around 88% seen once. This sample is drawn from a study of T cell responses to AZD1222 COVID-19 vaccine. Both about-4-week and about-12-week second-dose recipients were combined. This CDR3 region has 16 residues. V dropped 4 bases and J dropped 4 bases, with 16 bases sitting between them. Germline CDR1 and CDR2: MNHEY and SMNVEV (reference sequence). Study outcomes and limitations: Following two doses of AZD1222, Spike-specific TCR breadth and depth rose.

The material was peripheral blood, obtained 28 days after the second AZD1222 dose. The chain employs TRBV27 and TRBJ2-2; no definite D call. The TCR comes from an adult who received the AZD1222 COVID-19 vaccine. The CDR3, as DNA: TGTGCCAGCAGTTACGGTCCCACCTTGTCCACCGGGGAGCTGTTTTTT. Translation: CASSYGPTLSTGELFF.